This entry concerns a single T cell receptor (beta chain). The sample belongs to a study of cytomegalovirus exposure and HLA in healthy donors. 60 Vbeta and 13 Jbeta primers were used in PCR. The method was immunoSEQ multiplex PCR; TCRdb's version includes in-frame clones alone and lacks a portion of them. The data contain more than 90,000 clones, 70% of them singletons. The CDR3 contains 16 residues. Per germline, CDR1 MNHEY and CDR2 SMNVEV (reference sequence). The V and J ends lost 5 bases and 0 bases respectively, with 14 bases between them. This sequence joins TRBV27 and TRBJ1-3; D uncertain. Sequences were obtained from PBMCs. This receptor was identified in a young man in good health and CMV-seropositive. The CDR3 reads CASSPSDFYSGNTIYF. CDR3 DNA: TGTGCCAGCAGTCCCTCCGACTTTTACTCTGGAAACACCATATATTTT.